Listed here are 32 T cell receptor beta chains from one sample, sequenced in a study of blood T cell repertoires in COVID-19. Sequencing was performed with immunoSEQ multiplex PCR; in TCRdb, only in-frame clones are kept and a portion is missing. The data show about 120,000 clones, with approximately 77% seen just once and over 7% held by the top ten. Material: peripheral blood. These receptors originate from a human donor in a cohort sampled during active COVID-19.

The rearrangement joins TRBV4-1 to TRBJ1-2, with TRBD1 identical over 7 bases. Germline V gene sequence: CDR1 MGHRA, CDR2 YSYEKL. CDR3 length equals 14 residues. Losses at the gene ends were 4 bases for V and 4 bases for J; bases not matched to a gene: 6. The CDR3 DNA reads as TGCGCCAGCAGCCCGGGACAGACCAGCTATGGCTACACCTTC. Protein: CASSPGQTSYGYTF.

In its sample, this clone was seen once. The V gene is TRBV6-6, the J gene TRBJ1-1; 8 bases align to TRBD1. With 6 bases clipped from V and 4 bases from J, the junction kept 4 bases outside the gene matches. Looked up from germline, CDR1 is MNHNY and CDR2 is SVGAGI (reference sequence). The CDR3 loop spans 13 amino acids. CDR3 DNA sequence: TGTGCCAGCAGGGACAGGGAGGTCACTGAAGCTTTCTTT. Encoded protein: CASRDREVTEAFF.

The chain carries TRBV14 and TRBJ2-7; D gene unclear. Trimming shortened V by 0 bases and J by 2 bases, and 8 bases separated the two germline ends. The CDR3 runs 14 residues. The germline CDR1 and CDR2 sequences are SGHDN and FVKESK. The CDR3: CASSQDYDTYEQYF. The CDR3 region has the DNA TGTGCCAGCAGCCAAGATTACGACACCTACGAGCAGTACTTC.

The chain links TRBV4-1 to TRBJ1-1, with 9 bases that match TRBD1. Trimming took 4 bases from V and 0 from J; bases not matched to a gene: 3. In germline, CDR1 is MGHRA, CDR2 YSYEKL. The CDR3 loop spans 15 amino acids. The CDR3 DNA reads TGCGCCAGCAGCCTCGGGACAGGGATGAACACTGAAGCTTTCTTT. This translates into CASSLGTGMNTEAFF.

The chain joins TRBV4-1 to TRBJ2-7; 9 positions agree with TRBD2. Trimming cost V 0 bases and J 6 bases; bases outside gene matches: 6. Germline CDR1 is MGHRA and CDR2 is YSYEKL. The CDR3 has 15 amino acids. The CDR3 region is CASSQDGGRVAEQYF. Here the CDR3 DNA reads TGCGCCAGCAGCCAAGATGGCGGGAGGGTTGCCGAGCAGTACTTC.

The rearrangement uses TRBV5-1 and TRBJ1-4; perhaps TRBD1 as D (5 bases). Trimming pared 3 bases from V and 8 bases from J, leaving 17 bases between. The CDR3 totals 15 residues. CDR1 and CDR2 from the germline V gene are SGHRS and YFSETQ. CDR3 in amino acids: CASSSTSGAGEKLFF. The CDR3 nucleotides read TGCGCCAGCAGCTCGACGTCTGGGGCAGGCGAAAAACTGTTTTTT.

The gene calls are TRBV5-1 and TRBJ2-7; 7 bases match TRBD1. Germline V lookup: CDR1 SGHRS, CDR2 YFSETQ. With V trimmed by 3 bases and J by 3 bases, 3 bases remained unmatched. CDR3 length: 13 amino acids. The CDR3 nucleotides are TGCGCCAGCAGCTGGGACAGCTACTACGAGCAGTACTTC. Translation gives CASSWDSYYEQYF.

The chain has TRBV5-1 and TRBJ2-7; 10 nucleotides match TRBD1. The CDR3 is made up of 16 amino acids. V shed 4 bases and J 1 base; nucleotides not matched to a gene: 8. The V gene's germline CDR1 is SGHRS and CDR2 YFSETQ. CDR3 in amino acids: CASSLPRDRGSYEQYF. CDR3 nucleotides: TGCGCCAGCAGCCTTCCCCGGGACAGGGGATCCTACGAGCAGTACTTC.

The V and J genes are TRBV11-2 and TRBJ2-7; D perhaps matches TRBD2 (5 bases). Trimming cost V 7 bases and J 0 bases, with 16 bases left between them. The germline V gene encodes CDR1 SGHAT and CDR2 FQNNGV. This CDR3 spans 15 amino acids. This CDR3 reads CASIGELRSSYEQYF. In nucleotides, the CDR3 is TGTGCCAGCATTGGGGAGCTGAGGAGCTCCTACGAGCAGTACTTC.

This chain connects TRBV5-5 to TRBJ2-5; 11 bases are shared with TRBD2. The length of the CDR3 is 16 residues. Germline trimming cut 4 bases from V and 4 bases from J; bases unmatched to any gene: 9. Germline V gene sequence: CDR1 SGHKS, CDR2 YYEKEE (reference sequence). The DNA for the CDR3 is TGTGCCAGCAGCCAGCTCCTAGCGGGAGGTGGAGAGACCCAGTACTTC. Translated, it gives CASSQLLAGGGETQYF. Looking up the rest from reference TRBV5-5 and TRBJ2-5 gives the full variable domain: DAGVTQSPTHLIKTRGQQVTLRCSPISGHKSVSWYQQVLGQGPQFIFQYYEKEERGRGNFPDRFSARQFPNYSSELNVNALLLGDSALYLCASSQLLAGGGETQYFGPGTRLLVL.

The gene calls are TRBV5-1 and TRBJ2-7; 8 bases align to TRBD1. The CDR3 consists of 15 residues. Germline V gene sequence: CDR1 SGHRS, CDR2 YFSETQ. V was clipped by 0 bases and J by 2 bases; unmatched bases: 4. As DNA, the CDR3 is TGCGCCAGCAGCTTGGTGGGGACAGGAACCTACGAGCAGTACTTC. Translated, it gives CASSLVGTGTYEQYF.

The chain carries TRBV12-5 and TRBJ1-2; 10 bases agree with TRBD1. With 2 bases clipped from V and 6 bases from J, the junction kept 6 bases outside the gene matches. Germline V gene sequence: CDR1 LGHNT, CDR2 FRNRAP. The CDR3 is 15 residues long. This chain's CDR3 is CASGLIGTGVHGYTF. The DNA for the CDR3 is TGTGCTAGTGGTTTGATCGGGACAGGGGTCCATGGCTACACCTTC.

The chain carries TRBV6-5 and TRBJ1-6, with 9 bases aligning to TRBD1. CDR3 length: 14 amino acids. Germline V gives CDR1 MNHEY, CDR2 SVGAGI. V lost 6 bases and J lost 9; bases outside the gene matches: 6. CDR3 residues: CASRRGQGVSPLHF. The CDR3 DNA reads TGTGCCAGCAGGAGGGGACAGGGAGTTTCACCCCTCCACTTT.

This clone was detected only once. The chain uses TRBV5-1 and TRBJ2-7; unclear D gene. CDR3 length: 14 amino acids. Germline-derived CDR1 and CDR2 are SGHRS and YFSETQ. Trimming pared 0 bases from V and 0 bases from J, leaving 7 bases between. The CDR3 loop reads CASSLEPGSYEQYF. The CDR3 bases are TGCGCCAGCAGCTTGGAGCCGGGCTCCTACGAGCAGTACTTC.

CDR3 nucleotide sequence: TGTGCCAGCAGCTCCCAGGAATTCGGGGAGCTGTTTTTT. Translating gives CASSSQEFGELFF. The chain joins TRBV7-8 to TRBJ2-2; no clear D gene. CDR3 length: 13 amino acids. Germline lookup yields CDR1 SGHVS and CDR2 FQNEAQ. V lost 4 bases and J 7 bases, leaving 10 bases between the germline ends.

The CDR3 coding sequence is TGTGCCAGTAGTATTGGGACTGCTTCCTACGAGCAGTACTTC. This gives the protein CASSIGTASYEQYF. V gene TRBV19 combines with J gene TRBJ2-7, with D possibly TRBD2 on 6 matching bases. The ends were cut back, 3 bases at V and 1 base at J, with 10 bases in the middle. CDR3 length equals 14 residues. Germline V gene lookup returns CDR1 LNHDA and CDR2 SQIVND (reference sequence).

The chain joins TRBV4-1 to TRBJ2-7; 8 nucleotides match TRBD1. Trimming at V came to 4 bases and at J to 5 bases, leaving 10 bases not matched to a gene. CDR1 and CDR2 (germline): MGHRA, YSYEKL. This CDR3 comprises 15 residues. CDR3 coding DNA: TGCGCCAGCAGCCTCGGGACAGGCGAAGTCGACGAGCAGTACTTC. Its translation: CASSLGTGEVDEQYF.

Here the CDR3 reads CASSQLAGASYEQYF. The CDR3 region has the DNA TGTGCCAGCAGTCAACTAGCGGGAGCCTCCTACGAGCAGTACTTC. This sequence joins TRBV28 and TRBJ2-7; 11 bases align to TRBD2. This CDR3 region has 15 residues. CDR1 and CDR2 (germline): MDHEN, SYDVKM. The V and J ends lost 5 bases and 0 bases, in that order; junction bases with no gene match: 3.

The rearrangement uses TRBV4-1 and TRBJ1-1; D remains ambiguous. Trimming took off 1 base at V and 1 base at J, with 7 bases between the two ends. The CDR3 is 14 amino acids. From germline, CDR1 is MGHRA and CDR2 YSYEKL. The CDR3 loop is CASSQGLRNTEAFF. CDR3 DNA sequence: TGCGCCAGCAGCCAAGGTCTTAGGAACACTGAAGCTTTCTTT.

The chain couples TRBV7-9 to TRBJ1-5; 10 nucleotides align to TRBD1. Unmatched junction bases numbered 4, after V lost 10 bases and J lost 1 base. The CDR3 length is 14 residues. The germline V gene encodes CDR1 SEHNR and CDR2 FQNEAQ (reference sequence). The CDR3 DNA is TGTGCCATTGGGGACAGGGGAAGCAATCAGCCCCAGCATTTT. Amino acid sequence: CAIGDRGSNQPQHF.

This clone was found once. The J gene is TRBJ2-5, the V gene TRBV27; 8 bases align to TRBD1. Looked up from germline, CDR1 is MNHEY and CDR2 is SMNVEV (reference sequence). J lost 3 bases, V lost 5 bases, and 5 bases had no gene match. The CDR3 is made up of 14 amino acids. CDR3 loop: CASSPWDRKETQYF. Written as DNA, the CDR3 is TGTGCCAGCAGTCCCTGGGACAGGAAAGAGACCCAGTACTTC.

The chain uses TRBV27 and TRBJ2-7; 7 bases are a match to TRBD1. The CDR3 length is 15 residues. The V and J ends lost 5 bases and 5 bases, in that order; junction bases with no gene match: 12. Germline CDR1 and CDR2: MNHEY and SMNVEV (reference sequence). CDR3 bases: TGTGCCAGCAGTCCCACCGGGACAGCTTCGCACGAGCAGTACTTC. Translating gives CASSPTGTASHEQYF.

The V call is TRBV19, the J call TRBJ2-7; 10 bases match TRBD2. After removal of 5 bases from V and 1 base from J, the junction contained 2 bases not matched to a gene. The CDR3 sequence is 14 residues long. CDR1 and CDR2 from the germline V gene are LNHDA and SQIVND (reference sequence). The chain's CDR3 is CASSLAGVSYEQYF. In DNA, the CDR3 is TGTGCCAGTAGTCTAGCGGGGGTTTCCTACGAGCAGTACTTC.

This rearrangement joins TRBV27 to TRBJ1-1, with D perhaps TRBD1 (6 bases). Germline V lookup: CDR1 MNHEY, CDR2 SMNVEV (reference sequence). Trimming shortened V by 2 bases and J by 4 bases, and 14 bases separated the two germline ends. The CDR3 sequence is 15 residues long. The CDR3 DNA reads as TGTGCCAGCAGTTTAGACCCTAGGGGGTTCACTGAAGCTTTCTTT. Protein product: CASSLDPRGFTEAFF.

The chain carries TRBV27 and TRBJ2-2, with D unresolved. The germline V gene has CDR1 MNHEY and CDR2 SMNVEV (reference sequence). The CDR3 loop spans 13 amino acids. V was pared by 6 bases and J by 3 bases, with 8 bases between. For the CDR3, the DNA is TGTGCCAGCAGCCCCCATTACACCGGGGAGCTGTTTTTT. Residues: CASSPHYTGELFF.

CDR3 coding DNA: TGTGCCGCCAACGGGGGAGTGGTAGACACTGAAGCTTTCTTT. Residues: CAANGGVVDTEAFF. This sequence joins TRBV10-3 and TRBJ1-1; D might be TRBD1 (5 bases). The CDR3 is made up of 14 amino acids. Germline V CDR1 and CDR2: ENHRY, SYGVKD. The V and J ends lost 11 bases and 3 bases respectively, with 19 bases between them.

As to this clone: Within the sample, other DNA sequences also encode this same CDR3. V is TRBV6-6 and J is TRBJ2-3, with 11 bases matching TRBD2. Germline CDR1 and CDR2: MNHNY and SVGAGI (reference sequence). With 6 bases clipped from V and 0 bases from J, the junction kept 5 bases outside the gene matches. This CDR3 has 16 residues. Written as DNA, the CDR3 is TGTGCCAGCAGGATACTAGCGGGGGAGAGCACAGATACGCAGTATTTT. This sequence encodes CASRILAGESTDTQYF.

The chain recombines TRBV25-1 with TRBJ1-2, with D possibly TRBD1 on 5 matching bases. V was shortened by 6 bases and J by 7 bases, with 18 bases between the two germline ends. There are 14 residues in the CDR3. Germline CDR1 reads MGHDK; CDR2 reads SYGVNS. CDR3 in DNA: TGTGCCAGCAGCCCTTTTGCGGGACGGGTTGGCTACACCTTC. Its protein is CASSPFAGRVGYTF.

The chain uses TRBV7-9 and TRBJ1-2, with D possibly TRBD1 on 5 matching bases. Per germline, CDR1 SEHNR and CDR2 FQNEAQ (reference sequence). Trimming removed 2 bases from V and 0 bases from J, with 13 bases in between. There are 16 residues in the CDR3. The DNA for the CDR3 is TGTGCCAGCAGCTTAAGTCTACAGGAAACTAACTATGGCTACACCTTC. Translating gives CASSLSLQETNYGYTF.

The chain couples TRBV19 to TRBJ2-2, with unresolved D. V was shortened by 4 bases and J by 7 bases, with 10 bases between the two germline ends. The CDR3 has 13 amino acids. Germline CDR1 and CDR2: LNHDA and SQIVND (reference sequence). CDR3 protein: CASSRATVGELFF. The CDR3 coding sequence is TGTGCCAGTAGTAGGGCCACGGTCGGGGAGCTGTTTTTT.

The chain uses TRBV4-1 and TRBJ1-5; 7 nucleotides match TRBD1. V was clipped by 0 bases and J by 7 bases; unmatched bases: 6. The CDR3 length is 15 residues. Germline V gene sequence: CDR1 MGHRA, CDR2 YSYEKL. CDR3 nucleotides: TGCGCCAGCAGCCAAGAGCTACAGGGGTTACAGCCCCAGCATTTT. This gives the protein CASSQELQGLQPQHF.

DNA for the CDR3: TGTGCCAGCAGCCCGGTAGACCCTAGGGGCTACGAGCAGTACTTC. Amino acids: CASSPVDPRGYEQYF. The J gene is TRBJ2-7, the V gene TRBV5-6; tentative D call: TRBD1 (5 bases). The CDR3 loop spans 15 amino acids. V was clipped by 4 bases and J by 3 bases, with 17 bases between them. Germline-derived CDR1 and CDR2 are SGHDT and YYEEEE.